These 31 T cell receptor beta chains were all obtained from the same sample, sequenced in a study of blood T cell repertoires in COVID-19. The data were produced by immunoSEQ multiplex PCR, yet TCRdb's version contains in-frame clones alone and is incomplete. The sample consists of approximately 300,000 clones, 90% to 95% of them appearing once. Sequencing input: PBMCs or T cells enriched from blood (not recorded which). The receptors derive from a woman in her 30s who had been exposed to COVID-19.

V is TRBV5-1 and J is TRBJ2-3; 7 positions agree with TRBD1. The CDR3 is 14 amino acids. Germline values: CDR1 SGHRS, CDR2 YFSETQ. V dropped 4 bases and J dropped 3; count of bases not matched to a gene: 5. This chain's CDR3 is CASSPSTGTDTQYF. CDR3 DNA sequence: TGCGCCAGCAGCCCCTCGACAGGGACAGATACGCAGTATTTT. Full variable domain (missing parts from reference TRBV5-1 and TRBJ2-3): KAGVTQTPRYLIKTRGQQVTLSCSPISGHRSVSWYQQTPGQGLQFLFEYFSETQRNKGNFPGRFSGRQFSNSRSEMNVSTLELGDSALYLCASSPSTGTDTQYFGPGTRLTVL.

J is TRBJ2-1 and V is TRBV3-1 (or the pseudogene TRBV3-2); 9 bases map to TRBD2. The trim removed 1 base at V and 7 bases at J, leaving 8 bases unmatched. The germline CDR1 and CDR2 sequences are LGHDT and YNNKEL (reference sequence). The CDR3 sequence is 16 residues long. The CDR3 DNA follows: TGTGCCAGCAGCCAAGGTTTCGCGGGGGGGCAGAATGAGCAGTTCTTC. Translation gives CASSQGFAGGQNEQFF.

The rearrangement joins TRBV3-1 (or the pseudogene TRBV3-2) to TRBJ1-1; D might be TRBD1 (5 bases). The CDR3 has 11 amino acids. V was shortened by 6 bases and J by 7 bases, with 9 bases between the two germline ends. CDR1 LGHDT and CDR2 YNNKEL come from the germline V gene (reference sequence). Here the CDR3 reads CASRGGVEAFF. CDR3 DNA: TGTGCCAGCAGAGGAGGGGTTGAAGCTTTCTTT.

The rearrangement joins TRBV11-2 to TRBJ2-7; tentative D call: TRBD2 (7 bases). Trimming took 0 bases from V and 3 from J, leaving 12 bases between them. Germline lookup yields CDR1 SGHAT and CDR2 FQNNGV. CDR3 length equals 15 residues. The CDR3 bases are TGTGCCAGCAGCTTAGAAGGGGGGGTCTACTACGAGCAGTACTTC. Its protein is CASSLEGGVYYEQYF.

The V and J genes are TRBV2 and TRBJ1-2, with D hard to call. CDR1 and CDR2 from the germline V gene are SNHLY and FYNNEI. V lost 10 bases and J 4 bases, leaving 10 bases between the germline ends. CDR3 length: 11 residues. The CDR3 loop is CAIPGGYGYTF. CDR3 coding DNA: TGTGCCATTCCGGGAGGCTATGGCTACACCTTC.

J is TRBJ2-3 and V is TRBV6-5; 9 bases are shared with TRBD1. This CDR3 is 15 amino acids long. Germline CDR1 reads MNHEY; CDR2 reads SVGAGI. Trimming removed 2 bases from V and 5 bases from J; junction bases left unmatched: 5. The CDR3 spells CASSYTTGGKDTQYF. Written as DNA, the CDR3 is TGTGCCAGCAGTTACACTACAGGGGGCAAAGATACGCAGTATTTT.

The rearrangement links TRBV10-3 to TRBJ2-7; D perhaps matches TRBD2 (7 bases). This CDR3 comprises 15 residues. Germline loops: CDR1 ENHRY, CDR2 SYGVKD. Trimming took off 6 bases at V and 5 bases at J, with 20 bases between the two ends. The CDR3 nucleotides are TGTGCCATCAGAGCCGTTCCGGGGGGCGGGAACGAGCAGTACTTC. Residues: CAIRAVPGGGNEQYF.

CDR3 bases: TGTGCCAGCAGCCACTTACAGGGGGAACTGTTTTTT. Translated, it gives CASSHLQGELFF. This chain connects TRBV3-1 (or the pseudogene TRBV3-2) to TRBJ1-4; 8 nucleotides match TRBD1. Germline V gives CDR1 LGHDT, CDR2 YNNKEL (reference sequence). The CDR3 spans 12 residues. V shed 3 bases, J shed 12 bases, and the junction held 3 bases outside the gene matches.

This sequence joins TRBV21-1 and TRBJ2-1; the table calls TRBD1, which could not be checked here. TRBV21-1 is described as a pseudogene. The CDR3 runs 16 residues. CDR3 residues: CASSKVKDSSYNEQFF. CDR3 DNA: TGTGCCAGCAGCAAAGTAAAGGACAGCTCCTACAATGAGCAGTTCTTC.

This clone came up once. The chain is built from TRBV5-1 and TRBJ2-1, with D perhaps TRBD2 (5 bases). Trimming took off 0 bases at V and 7 bases at J, with 8 bases between the two ends. The CDR3 runs 13 residues. In germline, CDR1 is SGHRS, CDR2 YFSETQ. In DNA, the CDR3 is TGCGCCAGCAGCTTGGTACCGGGGAATGAGCAGTTCTTC. Protein product: CASSLVPGNEQFF.

The chain uses TRBV12-5 and TRBJ2-1, with TRBD1 matching over 8 bases. CDR3 length: 14 amino acids. V trimming: 6 bases; J trimming: 6 bases; junction bases outside the gene matches: 7. CDR1 is LGHNT and CDR2 is FRNRAP in the germline V gene. The CDR3 DNA sequence: TGTGCTAGTGGGACTCTCGGACAGGGCAATGAGCAGTTCTTC. It encodes CASGTLGQGNEQFF.

The CDR3, as DNA: TGCGCCAGCAGCCGTTGGGGGGACCAAAACACCATATATTTT. Amino acid sequence: CASSRWGDQNTIYF. The J gene is TRBJ1-3, the V gene TRBV4-1, with D perhaps matching TRBD1 (5 bases). From germline, CDR1 is MGHRA and CDR2 YSYEKL. Trimming took off 4 bases at V and 6 bases at J, with 13 bases between the two ends. The CDR3 totals 14 residues.

The V and J genes are TRBV4-3 and TRBJ1-1; D not resolved. V lost 0 bases and J 5 bases, leaving 7 bases between the germline ends. The CDR3 length is 13 residues. In germline, CDR1 is LGHNA, CDR2 YSLEER. The CDR3 loop is CASSQEGRTEAFF. CDR3 coding DNA: TGCGCCAGCAGCCAAGAGGGGAGGACTGAAGCTTTCTTT.

V usage is TRBV19 and J usage is TRBJ1-5, with a tentative D call TRBD1 (5 bases). The V end was cut by 8 bases, the J end by 5 bases, with 31 bases between. Germline V gene sequence: CDR1 LNHDA, CDR2 SQIVND (reference sequence). The CDR3 consists of 19 residues. CDR3 DNA: TGTGCCAGTGCTGGAGGGGTCCGGAACTACGGGAGAGGATATCAGCCCCAGCATTTT. This encodes CASAGGVRNYGRGYQPQHF.

The chain employs TRBV6-5 and TRBJ2-7; 10 nucleotides align to TRBD1. The CDR3 runs to 14 residues. V lost 4 bases to trimming and J lost 3 bases; unmatched junction nucleotides: 3. CDR1 and CDR2 from the germline V gene are MNHEY and SVGAGI. The CDR3 sequence is CASSSRDRGYEQYF. CDR3 bases: TGTGCCAGCAGTTCCAGGGACAGGGGCTACGAGCAGTACTTC.

The CDR3 region is CASSPRYPYTGELFF. The CDR3 nucleotides read TGTGCCAGTAGCCCCCGCTACCCCTACACCGGGGAGCTGTTTTTT. The chain is built from TRBV19 and TRBJ2-2; D not resolved. The length of the CDR3 is 15 residues. V was clipped by 6 bases and J by 3 bases, with 14 bases between them. Germline lookup yields CDR1 LNHDA and CDR2 SQIVND (reference sequence).

The CDR3 spells CASSFNLQGYSPLHF. In DNA form, the CDR3 reads TGTGCCAGCAGCTTTAACCTACAGGGATATTCACCCCTCCACTTT. This sequence joins TRBV11-2 and TRBJ1-6; TRBD1 is a possible D gene (6 bases). This CDR3 has 15 residues. V dropped 3 bases and J dropped 8 bases, with 14 bases sitting between them. Germline values: CDR1 SGHAT, CDR2 FQNNGV.

This chain joins TRBV4-1 and TRBJ1-2; 10 bases are a match to TRBD1. V dropped 2 bases and J dropped 4; count of bases not matched to a gene: 4. The CDR3 totals 15 residues. CDR1 and CDR2 from the germline V gene are MGHRA and YSYEKL. The CDR3 DNA reads TGCGCCAGCAGCCAATGGACAGGGGGGAGCTATGGCTACACCTTC. As protein: CASSQWTGGSYGYTF.

The chain uses TRBV7-9 and TRBJ1-5; no clear D gene. The CDR3 sequence is 15 residues long. Germline loops: CDR1 SEHNR, CDR2 FQNEAQ (reference sequence). Between the trimmed V and J ends, which lost 1 base and 4 bases, there was a span of 11 bases. In DNA, the CDR3 is TGTGCCAGCAGCTTAGGTCTGCGGGCGAATCAGCCCCAGCATTTT. Amino acid sequence: CASSLGLRANQPQHF.

The V and J genes are TRBV7-8 and TRBJ1-2; D unclear. The CDR3 is 17 residues long. Trimming shortened V by 1 base and J by 1 base, and 16 bases separated the two germline ends. Germline V gene lookup returns CDR1 SGHVS and CDR2 FQNEAQ. CDR3 loop: CASSLESVVQYNYGYTF. Written as DNA, the CDR3 is TGTGCCAGCAGCTTAGAAAGCGTAGTCCAATATAACTATGGCTACACCTTC.

The V and J genes are TRBV9 and TRBJ2-3; D is ambiguous. CDR3 size: 14 residues. V lost 4 bases and J 0 bases, leaving 9 bases between the germline ends. From germline, CDR1 is SGDLS and CDR2 YYNGEE. This CDR3 reads CASSSLTSTDTQYF. CDR3 DNA: TGTGCCAGCAGCTCCTTGACAAGCACAGATACGCAGTATTTT.

The rearrangement joins TRBV11-2 to TRBJ2-7, with 13 nucleotides matching TRBD2. The CDR3 length is 17 residues. The germline CDR1 and CDR2 sequences are SGHAT and FQNNGV. V trimming: 1 base; J trimming: 5 bases; junction bases outside the gene matches: 8. CDR3 bases: TGTGCCAGCAGCTTAGGCCCCCTACTAGCGGGGGGGGACGAGCAGTACTTC. Encoded protein: CASSLGPLLAGGDEQYF.

This chain links TRBV6-5 with TRBJ1-1; D is possibly TRBD1 (5 bases). Trimming took 8 bases from V and 0 from J, leaving 16 bases between them. Germline V gene sequence: CDR1 MNHEY, CDR2 SVGAGI. The CDR3 is made up of 15 amino acids. The CDR3 sequence is CASGRQRGMNTEAFF. CDR3 nucleotide sequence: TGTGCCAGCGGTCGACAGCGGGGGATGAACACTGAAGCTTTCTTT.

V gene TRBV5-1 combines with J gene TRBJ2-3; 9 nucleotides align to TRBD1. Trimming cost V 6 bases and J 4 bases; bases outside gene matches: 6. Germline V gene sequence: CDR1 SGHRS, CDR2 YFSETQ. The CDR3 is 14 residues long. The CDR3 loop is CASTPTGGSDTQYF. In DNA, the CDR3 is TGCGCCAGCACCCCGACAGGGGGTTCAGATACGCAGTATTTT.

The genes are TRBV5-6 and TRBJ1-4, with D possibly TRBD1 on 6 matching bases. V lost 1 base, J lost 7 bases, and 11 bases lay in between. Germline loops: CDR1 SGHDT, CDR2 YYEEEE. The CDR3 is 14 amino acids. CDR3 loop: CASSLTGPTEKLFF. For the CDR3, the DNA is TGTGCCAGCAGCTTGACAGGGCCTACTGAAAAACTGTTTTTT. The entire variable domain, with the rest obtained from reference TRBV5-6 and TRBJ1-4, is as follows: DAGVTQSPTHLIKTRGQQVTLRCSPKSGHDTVSWYQQALGQGPQFIFQYYEEEERQRGNFPDRFSGHQFPNYSSELNVNALLLGDSALYLCASSLTGPTEKLFFGSGTQLSVL.

The chain carries TRBV7-2 and TRBJ2-7, with 11 bases lining up with TRBD1. J lost 1 base, V lost 5 bases, and 7 bases had no gene match. Germline loops: CDR1 SGHTA, CDR2 FQGNSA. The CDR3 is 16 amino acids. CDR3 loop: CASSPGTGGLSYEQYF. In DNA form, the CDR3 reads TGTGCCAGCAGCCCTGGGACAGGGGGTTTGTCCTACGAGCAGTACTTC.

The chain employs TRBV5-5 and TRBJ1-4, with D uncertain. CDR1 SGHKS and CDR2 YYEKEE come from the germline V gene (reference sequence). V was clipped by 0 bases and J by 8 bases, with 8 bases between them. This CDR3 spans 13 amino acids. The chain's CDR3 is CASSLARVEKLFF. As DNA, the CDR3 is TGTGCCAGCAGCTTGGCGAGGGTCGAAAAACTGTTTTTT.

The chain links TRBV29-1 to TRBJ1-2; 7 positions match TRBD1. Germline values: CDR1 SQVTM, CDR2 ANQGSEA. V gave up 4 bases and J gave up 5 bases; unmatched junction bases: 13. This CDR3 is built from 15 residues. The CDR3, as DNA: TGCAGCGTTGGGTCCCTTTTCGGGACAGCATATGGCTACACCTTC. This gives the protein CSVGSLFGTAYGYTF. Supplemented by reference TRBV29-1 and TRBJ1-2, the full variable domain reads SAVISQKPSRDICQRGTSLTIQCQVDSQVTMMFWYRQQPGQSLTLIATANQGSEATYESGFVIDKFPISRPNLTFSTLTVSNMSPEDSSIYLCSVGSLFGTAYGYTFGSGTRLTVV.

V gene TRBV30 combines with J gene TRBJ2-7; a possible D gene is TRBD2 (6 bases). The CDR3 loop spans 11 amino acids. CDR1 is GTSNPN, CDR2 SVGIG, per germline (reference sequence). Between the trimmed V and J ends, which lost 2 bases and 6 bases, there was a span of 8 bases. The CDR3 DNA sequence: TGTGCCTGGAGTTGGGGAGGCGAGCAGTACTTC. It translates to CAWSWGGEQYF.

In nucleotides, the CDR3 is TGTGCCATCAGTGATTTAGGGGATCAAGAGACCCAGTACTTC. Its translation is CAISDLGDQETQYF. The rearrangement uses TRBV10-3 and TRBJ2-5, with D perhaps TRBD1 (5 bases). The V end lost 3 bases, the J end lost 2 bases, and 10 bases lay between the germline ends. CDR3 size: 14 residues. The germline gives CDR1 ENHRY, CDR2 SYGVKD.

This clone has a single count. This chain connects TRBV21-1 to TRBJ2-2; whether TRBD1, the table's D call, matches the DNA was not checked. TRBV21-1 is a listed pseudogene. This CDR3 is built from 17 residues. CDR3 region: CASSLYLTYANTGELFF. CDR3 nucleotides: TGTGCCAGCAGCCTCTACCTGACATACGCGAACACCGGGGAGCTGTTTTTT.